The entry below describes one T cell receptor beta chain. Its matching antigen is unknown. Other DNA sequences of this sample code for an identical CDR3. These data originate in a study of radiation and T cells in renal cell carcinoma. Generated by immunoSEQ multiplex PCR, the TCRdb table keeps only in-frame clones and is missing some. The data show tens of thousands of clones, roughly 79% seen once. CDR1 is SEHNR and CDR2 is FQNEAQ in the germline V gene (reference sequence). The CDR3 is made up of 14 amino acids. V was cut by 1 base and J by 4 bases, with 10 bases left in between. Time point indicated: blood 2 weeks post-SBRT. Treatment defined: 15 Gy SBRT to primary tumor, nephrectomy 4 weeks later. The study's findings and limits: Top tumor clonotypes rose in blood 2 weeks post-radiation, then contracted.

The chain recombines TRBV7-9 with TRBJ1-1; D might be TRBD1 (6 bases). This sample comprised blood, obtained from a patient whose treatment included radiotherapy and nephrectomy. This clonotype originated in a man aged 60 to 75 with renal cell carcinoma. The CDR3 here is CASSLGQGSTEAFF. CDR3 in DNA: TGTGCCAGCAGCTTAGGTCAGGGGAGCACTGAAGCTTTCTTT.